The TCR beta chain described here comes from a study of cytomegalovirus exposure and HLA in healthy donors. General study results and limits: Using the classifier, cytomegalovirus status was reportedly diagnosed with high specificity and sensitivity. Researchers counted roughly 160 TCR beta chains as cytomegalovirus-associated.

About this clone: Its matching antigen is unknown.

Clones were sequenced by immunoSEQ multiplex PCR, and TCRdb holds only the in-frame ones, with some missing. Counted here are around 65,000 clones, 85% to 95% occurring once; the ten biggest clones make up approximately 5.3%. Sequenced sample: PBMCs. This clonotype originated in a man aged 18 to 29 in good health and CMV-seropositive.

The CDR3 sequence: CASRQGAQQYF. The CDR3 nucleotides read TGTGCCAGCAGGCAGGGGGCTCAGCAGTACTTC. The chain has TRBV6-6 and TRBJ2-7; 8 nucleotides match TRBD1. The CDR3 totals 11 residues. The V and J ends lost 6 bases and 8 bases, in that order; junction bases with no gene match: 3. Germline CDR1 is MNHNY and CDR2 is SVGAGI (reference sequence).